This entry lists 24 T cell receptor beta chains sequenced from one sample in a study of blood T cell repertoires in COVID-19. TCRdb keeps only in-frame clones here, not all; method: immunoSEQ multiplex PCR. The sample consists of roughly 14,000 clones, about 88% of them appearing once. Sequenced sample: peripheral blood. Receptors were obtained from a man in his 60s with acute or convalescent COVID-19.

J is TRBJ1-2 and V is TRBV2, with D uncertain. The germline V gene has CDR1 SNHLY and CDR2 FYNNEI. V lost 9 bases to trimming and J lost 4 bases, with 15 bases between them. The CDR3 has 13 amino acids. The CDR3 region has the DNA TGTGCCAGAGAGACGACACGCCGCTATGGCTACACCTTC. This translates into CARETTRRYGYTF.

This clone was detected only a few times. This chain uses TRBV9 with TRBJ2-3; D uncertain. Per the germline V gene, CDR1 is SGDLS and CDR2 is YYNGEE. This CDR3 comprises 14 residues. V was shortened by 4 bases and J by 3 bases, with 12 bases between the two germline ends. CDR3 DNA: TGTGCCAGCAGCTCCGAACTTAGAACAGATACGCAGTATTTT. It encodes CASSSELRTDTQYF.

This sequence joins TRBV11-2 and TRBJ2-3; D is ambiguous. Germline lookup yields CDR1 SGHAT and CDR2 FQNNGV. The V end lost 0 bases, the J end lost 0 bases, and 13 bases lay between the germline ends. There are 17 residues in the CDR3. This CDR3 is CASSLDLSGISTDTQYF. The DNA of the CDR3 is TGTGCCAGCAGCTTAGATCTATCAGGAATAAGCACAGATACGCAGTATTTT.

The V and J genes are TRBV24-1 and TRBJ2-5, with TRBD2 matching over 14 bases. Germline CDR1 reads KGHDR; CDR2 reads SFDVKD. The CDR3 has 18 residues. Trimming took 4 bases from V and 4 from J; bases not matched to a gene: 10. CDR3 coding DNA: TGTGCCACCAGTGACCCCGGGACTAGCGGGAGTGTAAGAGAGACCCAGTACTTC. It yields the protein CATSDPGTSGSVRETQYF.

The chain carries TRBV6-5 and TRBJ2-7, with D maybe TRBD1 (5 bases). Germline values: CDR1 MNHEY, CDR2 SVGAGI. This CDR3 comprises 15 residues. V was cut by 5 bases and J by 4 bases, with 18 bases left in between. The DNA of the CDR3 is TGTGCCAGCAGTCTCGGACATCAACTGGGGTACGAGCAGTACTTC. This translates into CASSLGHQLGYEQYF.

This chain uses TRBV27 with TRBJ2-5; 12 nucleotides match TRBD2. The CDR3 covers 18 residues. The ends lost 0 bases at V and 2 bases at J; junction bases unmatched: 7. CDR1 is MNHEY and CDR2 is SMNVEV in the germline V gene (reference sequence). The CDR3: CASSLSPLTSGGQETQYF. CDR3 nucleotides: TGTGCCAGCAGTTTATCCCCCTTAACTAGCGGGGGGCAAGAGACCCAGTACTTC.

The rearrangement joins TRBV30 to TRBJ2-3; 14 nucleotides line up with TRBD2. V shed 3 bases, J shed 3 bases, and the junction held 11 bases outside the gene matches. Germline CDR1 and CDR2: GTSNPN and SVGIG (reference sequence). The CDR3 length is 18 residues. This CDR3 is CAWSSGLAGGGFTDTQYF. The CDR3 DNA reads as TGTGCCTGGAGCTCCGGACTAGCGGGGGGCGGGTTTACAGATACGCAGTATTTT.

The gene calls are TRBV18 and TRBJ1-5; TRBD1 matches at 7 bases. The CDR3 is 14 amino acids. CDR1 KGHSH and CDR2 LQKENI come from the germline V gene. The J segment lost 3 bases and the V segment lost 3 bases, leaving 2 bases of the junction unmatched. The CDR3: CASSPDRLNQPQHF. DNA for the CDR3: TGTGCCAGCTCACCGGACAGGCTCAATCAGCCCCAGCATTTT.

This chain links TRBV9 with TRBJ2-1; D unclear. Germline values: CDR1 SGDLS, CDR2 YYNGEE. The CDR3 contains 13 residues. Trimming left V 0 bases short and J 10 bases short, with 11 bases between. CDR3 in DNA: TGTGCCAGCAGCGTAGGGAGCTTCGACGAGCAGTTCTTC. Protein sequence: CASSVGSFDEQFF. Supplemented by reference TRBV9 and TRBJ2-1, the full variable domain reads DSGVTQTPKHLITATGQRVTLRCSPRSGDLSVYWYQQSLDQGLQFLIQYYNGEERAKGNILERFSAQQFPDLHSELNLSSLELGDSALYFCASSVGSFDEQFFGPGTRLTVL.

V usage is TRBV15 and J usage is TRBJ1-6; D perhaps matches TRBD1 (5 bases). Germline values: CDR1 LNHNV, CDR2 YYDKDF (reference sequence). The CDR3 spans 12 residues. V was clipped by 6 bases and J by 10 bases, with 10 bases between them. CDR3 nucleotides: TGTGCCACCAGGGATGGGGGGTCACCCCTCCACTTT. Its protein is CATRDGGSPLHF. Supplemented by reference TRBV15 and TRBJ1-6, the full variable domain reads DAMVIQNPRYQVTQFGKPVTLSCSQTLNHNVMYWYQQKSSQAPKLLFHYYDKDFNNEADTPDNFQSRRPNTSFCFLDIRSPGLGDTAMYLCATRDGGSPLHFGNGTRLTVT.

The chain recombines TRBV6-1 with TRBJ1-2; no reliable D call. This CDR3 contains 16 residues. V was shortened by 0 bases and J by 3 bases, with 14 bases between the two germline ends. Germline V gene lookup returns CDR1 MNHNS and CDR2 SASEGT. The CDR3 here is CASSEATTSPYYGYTF. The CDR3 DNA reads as TGTGCCAGCAGTGAAGCGACGACTTCTCCCTACTATGGCTACACCTTC.

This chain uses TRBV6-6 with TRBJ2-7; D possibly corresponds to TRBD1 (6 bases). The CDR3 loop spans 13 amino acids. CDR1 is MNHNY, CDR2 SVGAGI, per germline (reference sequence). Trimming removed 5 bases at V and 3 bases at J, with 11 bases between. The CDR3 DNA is TGTGCCAGCAGTCCCCGGGACAACTACGAGCAGTACTTC. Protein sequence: CASSPRDNYEQYF.

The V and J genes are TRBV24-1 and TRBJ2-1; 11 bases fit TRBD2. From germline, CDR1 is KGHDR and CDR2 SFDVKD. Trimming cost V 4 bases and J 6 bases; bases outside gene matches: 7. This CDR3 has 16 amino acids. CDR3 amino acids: CATSDPLAGAVNEQFF. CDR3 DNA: TGTGCCACCAGTGACCCACTAGCGGGAGCCGTCAATGAGCAGTTCTTC.

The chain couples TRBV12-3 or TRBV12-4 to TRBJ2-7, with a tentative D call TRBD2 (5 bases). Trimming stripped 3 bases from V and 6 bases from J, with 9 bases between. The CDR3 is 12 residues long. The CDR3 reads CASSFPSSEQYF. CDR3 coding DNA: TGTGCCAGCAGTTTCCCTAGCTCCGAGCAGTACTTC.

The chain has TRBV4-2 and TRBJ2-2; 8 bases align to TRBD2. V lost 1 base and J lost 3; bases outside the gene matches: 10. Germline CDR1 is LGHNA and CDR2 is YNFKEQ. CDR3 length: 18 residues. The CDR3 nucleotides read TGTGCCAGCAGCCAAGCACCCGGGAGGGGGTCGTACACCGGGGAGCTGTTTTTT. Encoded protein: CASSQAPGRGSYTGELFF.

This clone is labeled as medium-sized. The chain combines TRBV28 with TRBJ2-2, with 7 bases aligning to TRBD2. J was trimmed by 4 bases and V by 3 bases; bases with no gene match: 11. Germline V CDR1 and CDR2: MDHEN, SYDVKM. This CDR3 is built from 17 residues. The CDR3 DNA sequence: TGTGCCAGCAGTTTTCTGGCGGGAGTCCCACCCACCGGGGAGCTGTTTTTT. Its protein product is CASSFLAGVPPTGELFF.

CDR3 amino acids: CASSWAGEQYF. CDR3 sequence (DNA): TGTGCCAGCAGCTGGGCGGGGGAGCAGTACTTC. V usage is TRBV7-9 and J usage is TRBJ2-7, with D possibly being TRBD2 (6 bases). This CDR3 region has 11 residues. Trimming removed 4 bases from V and 7 bases from J, with 8 bases in between. Germline CDR1 SEHNR, CDR2 FQNEAQ (reference sequence). Full variable domain (outside the CDR3, taken from reference TRBV7-9 and TRBJ2-7): DTGVSQNPRHKITKRGQNVTFRCDPISEHNRLYWYRQTLGQGPEFLTYFQNEAQLEKSRLLSDRFSAERPKGSFSTLEIQRTEQGDSAMYLCASSWAGEQYFGPGTRLTVT.

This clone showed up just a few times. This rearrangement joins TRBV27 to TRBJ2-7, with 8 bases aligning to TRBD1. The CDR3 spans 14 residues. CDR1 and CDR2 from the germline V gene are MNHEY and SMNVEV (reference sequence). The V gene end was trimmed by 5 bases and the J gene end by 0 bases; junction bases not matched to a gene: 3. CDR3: CASSMTGVSYEQYF. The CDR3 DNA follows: TGTGCCAGCAGTATGACAGGGGTCTCCTACGAGCAGTACTTC.

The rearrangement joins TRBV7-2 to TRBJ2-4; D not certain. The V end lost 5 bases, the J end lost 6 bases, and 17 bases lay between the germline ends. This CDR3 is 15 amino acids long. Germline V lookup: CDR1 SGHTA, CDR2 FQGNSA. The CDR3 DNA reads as TGTGCCAGCAGCCCCATGGAAAGCGTCAGAAACATTCAGTACTTC. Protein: CASSPMESVRNIQYF.

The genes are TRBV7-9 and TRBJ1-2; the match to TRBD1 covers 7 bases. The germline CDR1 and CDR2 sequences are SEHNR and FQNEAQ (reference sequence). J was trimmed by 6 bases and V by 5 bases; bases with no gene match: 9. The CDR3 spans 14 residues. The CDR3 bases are TGTGCCAGCAGCCCCAGAGGGGGCTCAGATGGCTACACCTTC. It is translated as CASSPRGGSDGYTF.

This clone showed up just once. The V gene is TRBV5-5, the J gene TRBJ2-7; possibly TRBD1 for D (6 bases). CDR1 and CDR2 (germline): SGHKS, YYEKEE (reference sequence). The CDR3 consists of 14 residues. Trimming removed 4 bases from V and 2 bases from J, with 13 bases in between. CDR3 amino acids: CASSPEGVTYEQYF. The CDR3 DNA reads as TGTGCCAGCAGCCCCGAGGGGGTCACCTACGAGCAGTACTTC.

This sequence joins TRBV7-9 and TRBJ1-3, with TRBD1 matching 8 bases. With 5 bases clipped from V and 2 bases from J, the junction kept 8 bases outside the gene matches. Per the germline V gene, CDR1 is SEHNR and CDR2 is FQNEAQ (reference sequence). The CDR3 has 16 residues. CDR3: CASSPPDRGTGNTIYF. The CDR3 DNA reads TGTGCCAGCAGCCCCCCCGACAGGGGAACTGGAAACACCATATATTTT.

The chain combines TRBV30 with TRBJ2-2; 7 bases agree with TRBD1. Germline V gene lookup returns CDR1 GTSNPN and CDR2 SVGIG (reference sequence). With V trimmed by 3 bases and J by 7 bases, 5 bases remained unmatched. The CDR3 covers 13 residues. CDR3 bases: TGTGCCTGGAGAACAGGGGTCGGCGGGGAGCTGTTTTTT. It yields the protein CAWRTGVGGELFF.

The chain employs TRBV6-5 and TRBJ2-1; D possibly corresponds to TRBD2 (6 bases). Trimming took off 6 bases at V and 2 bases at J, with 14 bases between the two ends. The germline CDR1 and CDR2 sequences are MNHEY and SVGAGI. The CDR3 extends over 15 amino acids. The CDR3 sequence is CASRSSAWPYNEQFF. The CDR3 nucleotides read TGTGCCAGCAGGTCTAGCGCATGGCCCTACAATGAGCAGTTCTTC.